The clone carrying this T cell receptor beta chain was recorded a few times. V was pared by 3 bases and J by 6 bases, with 14 bases between. This CDR3 contains 15 residues. Germline-derived CDR1 and CDR2 are SGHAT and FQNNGV. This record belongs to a study of T cell repertoires and HLA-DP antigens. General study findings and limits: Average cumulative frequency of previously undetected clones was 36.3% against one allele and more than 50% against the other.

Amplification used primers for 54 TRBV and 13 TRBJ segments. Method: immunoSEQ multiplex PCR; TCRdb's copy keeps in-frame clones and lacks some. Seen here are 3,000 to 4,000 clones, over 60% observed once, and the top ten hold roughly 20%. After 15 days' expansion, CD4+ cells were restimulated about 23 h with HeLa expressing allogeneic DPB1. Cells were stimulated with HeLa cells transduced with HLA-DPA1/DPB1, HLA-DM, invariant chain and CD80. The chain combines TRBV11-2 with TRBJ2-2; D assignment may be TRBD1 or TRBD2 (5 bases each). Input material: CD137- CD4+ T cells from cultured PBMCs. The receptor's source is a woman between 18 and 30 years old in good health and CMV-seronegative. The CDR3 is CASSLGPGTAGELFF. The CDR3 coding sequence is TGTGCCAGCAGCTTGGGGCCGGGGACGGCCGGGGAGCTGTTTTTT.